These 8 T cell receptor beta chains originate from one sample sequenced in a study of cytomegalovirus exposure and HLA in healthy donors. The PCR was carried out with 60 Vbeta primers and 13 Jbeta primers. Assay used: immunoSEQ multiplex PCR; TCRdb lists only in-frame clones, some missing. The sample carries 250,000 to 300,000 clones, just under 85% recorded once. Sequenced sample: PBMCs. These receptors were obtained from a woman aged 40 to 55 in good health and CMV-seropositive.

The rearrangement links TRBV7-6 to TRBJ2-5; TRBD2 agrees at 10 bases. The ends lost 1 base at V and 4 bases at J; junction bases unmatched: 3. The CDR3 runs to 15 residues. The germline V gene encodes CDR1 SGHVS and CDR2 FNYEAQ. CDR3 DNA: TGTGCCAGCAGCTTAGGGACTAGCGGCTCAGAGACCCAGTACTTC. It codes for CASSLGTSGSETQYF.

The chain carries TRBV28 and TRBJ2-1; 10 positions match TRBD1. The CDR3 loop spans 19 amino acids. The germline V gene encodes CDR1 MDHEN and CDR2 SYDVKM. The V and J ends lost 5 bases and 3 bases, in that order; junction bases with no gene match: 16. DNA of the CDR3: TGTGCCAGCAGTCCCCGGGACAGGGGTTGGCTAGCGGTCTACAATGAGCAGTTCTTC. Translating gives CASSPRDRGWLAVYNEQFF.

This clone was picked up one time. This chain uses TRBV28 with TRBJ1-6; possibly TRBD1 for D (5 bases). With 5 bases removed from V and 12 bases from J, the gap between germline ends came to 17 bases. The CDR3 is made up of 14 amino acids. CDR1 is MDHEN and CDR2 is SYDVKM in the germline V gene. CDR3 in amino acids: CASSRGTAGVPLHF. CDR3 nucleotides: TGTGCCAGCAGTCGCGGCACGGCGGGGGTACCCCTCCACTTT.

The chain joins TRBV27 to TRBJ2-7, with a possible D match to TRBD1 (6 bases). The length of the CDR3 is 15 residues. The V and J ends lost 0 bases and 4 bases respectively, with 13 bases between them. Germline CDR1 reads MNHEY; CDR2 reads SMNVEV (reference sequence). CDR3 residues: CASSLSAGAAYEQYF. The CDR3 nucleotides read TGTGCCAGCAGTTTATCGGCAGGGGCAGCGTACGAGCAGTACTTC.

The rearrangement uses TRBV19 and TRBJ2-1; TRBD2 aligns across 11 bases. Germline V CDR1 and CDR2: LNHDA, SQIVND (reference sequence). The V segment lost 5 bases and the J segment 6 bases; nucleotides outside the gene matches: 6. The CDR3 loop spans 15 amino acids. The DNA for the CDR3 is TGTGCCAGTAGTTCACTAGCGGGAGTGGGCAATGAGCAGTTCTTC. It translates to CASSSLAGVGNEQFF.

The chain is built from TRBV29-1 and TRBJ2-7; 7 bases align to TRBD2. CDR3 length: 11 amino acids. V gave up 6 bases and J gave up 4 bases; unmatched junction bases: 3. Per the germline V gene, CDR1 is SQVTM and CDR2 is ANQGSEA. CDR3 sequence: CSVRERYEQYF. The CDR3 region has the DNA TGCAGCGTGCGGGAGAGGTACGAGCAGTACTTC.

V gene TRBV28 combines with J gene TRBJ1-1, with TRBD1 matching 11 bases. J lost 4 bases, V lost 8 bases, and 9 bases had no gene match. CDR1 is MDHEN, CDR2 SYDVKM, per germline. This CDR3 comprises 15 residues. The chain's CDR3 is CASPSGTGGSTEAFF. In DNA, the CDR3 is TGTGCCAGCCCCTCCGGGACAGGGGGGTCCACTGAAGCTTTCTTT.

A note on this clone: Relative to the germline gene, one junction end is altered; a read error may explain this. CDR3 DNA: TGCGCCAGCAGCGGGCGGGATGAGCAATACTTC. It translates to CASSGRDEQYF. V gene TRBV5-1 combines with J gene TRBJ2-7, with a tentative D call TRBD2 (6 bases). The length of the CDR3 is 11 residues. The germline gives CDR1 SGHRS, CDR2 YFSETQ.